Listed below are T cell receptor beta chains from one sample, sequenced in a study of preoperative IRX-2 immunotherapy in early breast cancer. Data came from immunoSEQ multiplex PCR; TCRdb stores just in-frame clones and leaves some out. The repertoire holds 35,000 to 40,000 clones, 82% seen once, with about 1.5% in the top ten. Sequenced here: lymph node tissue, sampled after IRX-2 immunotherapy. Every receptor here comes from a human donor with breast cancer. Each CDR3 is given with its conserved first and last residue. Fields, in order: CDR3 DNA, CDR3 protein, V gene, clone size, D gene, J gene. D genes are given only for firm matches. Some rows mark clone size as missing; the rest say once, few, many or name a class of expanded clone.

CDR3nt: TGTGCCAGCAGCTTTGAAGGCAATCAGCCCCAGCATTTT
CDR3aa: CASSFEGNQPQHF
v_gene: TRBV7-1
abundance: .
d_gene: .
j_gene: TRBJ1-5

CDR3nt: TGTGCCAGCAGCCAGACACTAGCGGGGGGTTACAATGAGCAGTTCTTC
CDR3aa: CASSQTLAGGYNEQFF
v_gene: TRBV11-3
abundance: .
d_gene: TRBD2
j_gene: TRBJ2-1

CDR3nt: TGTGCCAGCAGTCACAGACAAGGAGGAACAGATACGCAGTATTTT
CDR3aa: CASSHRQGGTDTQYF
v_gene: TRBV6-8
abundance: .
d_gene: .
j_gene: TRBJ2-3

CDR3nt: TGCGCCAGCAGCCCTTGGACTAGCGGGGGGACCGGGGAGCTGTTTTTT
CDR3aa: CASSPWTSGGTGELFF
v_gene: TRBV5-1
abundance: .
d_gene: TRBD2
j_gene: TRBJ2-2

CDR3nt: TGTGCCAGCAGTCCACTCTGGGGGGGCACTGAAGCTTTCTTT
CDR3aa: CASSPLWGGTEAFF
v_gene: TRBV28
abundance: .
d_gene: .
j_gene: TRBJ1-1

CDR3nt: TGTGCCAGCAGCTTAGTTGGGGGAGGGGACACTGAAGCTTTCTTT
CDR3aa: CASSLVGGGDTEAFF
v_gene: TRBV11-3
abundance: .
d_gene: .
j_gene: TRBJ1-1

CDR3nt: TGTGCCAGCTCACCGAGAAAGACAGGGGCGTCCGGAGGGCAGTTCTTC
CDR3aa: CASSPRKTGASGGQFF
v_gene: TRBV18
abundance: .
d_gene: TRBD1
j_gene: TRBJ2-1

CDR3nt: TGTGCCTGGAGTAACAGCTACAATGAGCAGTTCTTC
CDR3aa: CAWSNSYNEQFF
v_gene: TRBV30
abundance: .
d_gene: .
j_gene: TRBJ2-1

CDR3nt: TGTGCCAGCAGTGGGGCTCTGACTGGCTACACCTTC
CDR3aa: CASSGALTGYTF
v_gene: TRBV28
abundance: .
d_gene: .
j_gene: TRBJ1-2

CDR3nt: TGCAGCGTTGAAGATCAGGTTATGAACACTGAAGCTTTCTTT
CDR3aa: CSVEDQVMNTEAFF
v_gene: TRBV29-1
abundance: once
d_gene: .
j_gene: TRBJ1-1

CDR3nt: TGTGCCAGCAGGATAGGGGCTAACTATGGCTACACCTTC
CDR3aa: CASRIGANYGYTF
v_gene: TRBV6-8
abundance: .
d_gene: .
j_gene: TRBJ1-2

CDR3nt: TGTGCCAGCAGCTTAGGACTAGCGGGGGGTGTAGACGAGCAGTACTTC
CDR3aa: CASSLGLAGGVDEQYF
v_gene: TRBV11-3
abundance: .
d_gene: TRBD2
j_gene: TRBJ2-7

CDR3nt: TGTGCCAGCAGTTACCCCTCGGAAGCGATTTACTACGAGCAGTACTTC
CDR3aa: CASSYPSEAIYYEQYF
v_gene: TRBV6-8
abundance: .
d_gene: .
j_gene: TRBJ2-7

CDR3nt: TGCGCCAGCAGCCAAGTTCCGGGGGCCTCCTACGAGCAGTACTTC
CDR3aa: CASSQVPGASYEQYF
v_gene: TRBV23-1
abundance: .
d_gene: .
j_gene: TRBJ2-7

CDR3nt: TGTGCCAGCACCACAGCGGGTGGCAATCAGCCCCAGCATTTT
CDR3aa: CASTTAGGNQPQHF
v_gene: TRBV6-8
abundance: .
d_gene: .
j_gene: TRBJ1-5

CDR3nt: TGTGCTGGGACAGGGGGTTGGGATGAGCAGTTCTTC
CDR3aa: CAGTGGWDEQFF
v_gene: TRBV12-5
abundance: .
d_gene: TRBD1
j_gene: TRBJ2-1

CDR3nt: TGTGCCAGCAGAGGAAGACAGATTATACGGGATACGCAGTATTTT
CDR3aa: CASRGRQIIRDTQYF
v_gene: TRBV6-8
abundance: once
d_gene: .
j_gene: TRBJ2-3

CDR3nt: TGTGCCAGCAGTTACGAGGCGGGAGGGCGCTACGAGCAGTACTTC
CDR3aa: CASSYEAGGRYEQYF
v_gene: TRBV6-8
abundance: .
d_gene: TRBD2
j_gene: TRBJ2-7

CDR3nt: TGTGCCAGCAGCTGGGGGAGGGGTTTTTCCGGGGAGCTGTTTTTT
CDR3aa: CASSWGRGFSGELFF
v_gene: TRBV7-6
abundance: .
d_gene: TRBD2
j_gene: TRBJ2-2

CDR3nt: TGCGCCAGCAGCTTGGGGGACAGGGCTCACGAGCAGTACTTC
CDR3aa: CASSLGDRAHEQYF
v_gene: TRBV5-1
abundance: .
d_gene: TRBD1
j_gene: TRBJ2-7

CDR3nt: TGCAGCGTTGACAGGGACCAGAACACTGAAGCTTTCTTT
CDR3aa: CSVDRDQNTEAFF
v_gene: TRBV29-1
abundance: few
d_gene: .
j_gene: TRBJ1-1

CDR3nt: TGTGCCAGCTCACCTCTCGCAGATACGCAGTATTTT
CDR3aa: CASSPLADTQYF
v_gene: TRBV18
abundance: once
d_gene: .
j_gene: TRBJ2-3

CDR3nt: TGTGCCAGCAGCTCGGGGGCCGCAATGGAGACCCAGTACTTC
CDR3aa: CASSSGAAMETQYF
v_gene: TRBV7-1
abundance: .
d_gene: .
j_gene: TRBJ2-5

CDR3nt: TGTGCCAGCAGTGAAGAACTTCCCGGGGGCACTGAAGCTTTCTTT
CDR3aa: CASSEELPGGTEAFF
v_gene: TRBV6-1
abundance: .
d_gene: .
j_gene: TRBJ1-1

CDR3nt: TGTGCCAGTAGTACCTCGCTAGCGAGCGAGACCCAGTACTTC
CDR3aa: CASSTSLASETQYF
v_gene: TRBV19
abundance: once
d_gene: .
j_gene: TRBJ2-5

CDR3nt: TGTGCCAGCAGTTACCACGCTCGCCTCAATTACGAGCAGTACTTC
CDR3aa: CASSYHARLNYEQYF
v_gene: TRBV6-8
abundance: .
d_gene: .
j_gene: TRBJ2-7

CDR3nt: TGCGCCAGCAGCCAAGATCAGGCAGGTCTTAACTATGGCTACACCTTC
CDR3aa: CASSQDQAGLNYGYTF
v_gene: TRBV1
abundance: .
d_gene: .
j_gene: TRBJ1-2

CDR3nt: TGTGCCAGCAGACCTACTAGCGATCCGACCCTCCCAGAGACCCAGTACTTC
CDR3aa: CASRPTSDPTLPETQYF
v_gene: TRBV6-8
abundance: .
d_gene: TRBD2
j_gene: TRBJ2-5

CDR3nt: TGTGCCAGCAGCTTATCCAAGGCTATCAATGAGCAGTTCTTC
CDR3aa: CASSLSKAINEQFF
v_gene: TRBV11-3
abundance: .
d_gene: .
j_gene: TRBJ2-1

CDR3nt: TGTGCCAGCAGTTCGCACAGAGGCACTGAAGCTTTCTTT
CDR3aa: CASSSHRGTEAFF
v_gene: TRBV6-8
abundance: .
d_gene: .
j_gene: TRBJ1-1

CDR3nt: TGTGCCAGCAGCTCTTTAGTGAAGGCAGAGACCCAGTACTTC
CDR3aa: CASSSLVKAETQYF
v_gene: TRBV7-1
abundance: .
d_gene: .
j_gene: TRBJ2-5

CDR3nt: TGTGCCAGCAGAGAGACAGGGGAAGCCTATGGCTACACCTTC
CDR3aa: CASRETGEAYGYTF
v_gene: TRBV6-8
abundance: .
d_gene: TRBD1
j_gene: TRBJ1-2

CDR3nt: TGTGCCAGCAAATTGTGGACAGGGGTGAATTCACCCCTCCACTTT
CDR3aa: CASKLWTGVNSPLHF
v_gene: TRBV6-8
abundance: .
d_gene: TRBD1
j_gene: TRBJ1-6

CDR3nt: TGTGCCAGCAGCCTCTGGACAGGATATAATGAAAAACTGTTTTTT
CDR3aa: CASSLWTGYNEKLFF
v_gene: TRBV7-2
abundance: .
d_gene: TRBD1
j_gene: TRBJ1-4

CDR3nt: TGTGCCAGTAGTATAGATCTAGGGTCGCAGTATTTT
CDR3aa: CASSIDLGSQYF
v_gene: TRBV19
abundance: .
d_gene: .
j_gene: TRBJ2-3

CDR3nt: TGTGCCAGCAGTTCTGGTTGGGCAGACACTGAAGCTTTCTTT
CDR3aa: CASSSGWADTEAFF
v_gene: TRBV6-8
abundance: once
d_gene: .
j_gene: TRBJ1-1

CDR3nt: TGTGCCAGCAGATTGTGGGGGACAGGGAGGAACTCCTACGAGCAGTACTTC
CDR3aa: CASRLWGTGRNSYEQYF
v_gene: TRBV6-8
abundance: .
d_gene: TRBD1
j_gene: TRBJ2-7

CDR3nt: TGTGCCAGCAGCCAAGCAGGGTCTAATGAAAAACTGTTTTTT
CDR3aa: CASSQAGSNEKLFF
v_gene: TRBV7-6
abundance: once
d_gene: .
j_gene: TRBJ1-4

CDR3nt: TGTGCCACCAGCAGAAGGACAGGTACTACCTACGAGCAGTACTTC
CDR3aa: CATSRRTGTTYEQYF
v_gene: TRBV15
abundance: .
d_gene: TRBD1
j_gene: TRBJ2-7

CDR3nt: TGTGCCAGCAGCCAGGAGAGAGTAAGTGGCTCACCCCTCCACTTT
CDR3aa: CASSQERVSGSPLHF
v_gene: TRBV11-3
abundance: few
d_gene: .
j_gene: TRBJ1-6

CDR3nt: TGTGCCATCAGTGCAGACACGTCCTACGAGCAGTACTTC
CDR3aa: CAISADTSYEQYF
v_gene: TRBV6-8
abundance: .
d_gene: .
j_gene: TRBJ2-7

CDR3nt: TGCGCCAGCAGTGAGGCCAGCCGCTATGGCTACACCTTC
CDR3aa: CASSEASRYGYTF
v_gene: TRBV10-2
abundance: .
d_gene: .
j_gene: TRBJ1-2

CDR3nt: TGTGCCAGCAGTTACGTAGGGGGCCGACAAGAGACCCAGTACTTC
CDR3aa: CASSYVGGRQETQYF
v_gene: TRBV6-8
abundance: few
d_gene: TRBD1
j_gene: TRBJ2-5

CDR3nt: TGTGCCAGCAGAAGGGCCAATCAGCCCCAGCATTTT
CDR3aa: CASRRANQPQHF
v_gene: TRBV6-8
abundance: .
d_gene: .
j_gene: TRBJ1-5

CDR3nt: TGTGCCAGCAGTTGGGGTCAGTTAGAGACCCAGTACTTC
CDR3aa: CASSWGQLETQYF
v_gene: TRBV6-8
abundance: .
d_gene: .
j_gene: TRBJ2-5

CDR3nt: TGTGCCAGCAGCTTATATTCGTACAGAGTCGTGAAGGGAGATGAAAAACTGTTTTTT
CDR3aa: CASSLYSYRVVKGDEKLFF
v_gene: TRBV11-1
abundance: .
d_gene: .
j_gene: TRBJ1-4

CDR3nt: TGTGCCAGCAGTAACGACAGGGGGCGGGAGCTGTTTTTT
CDR3aa: CASSNDRGRELFF
v_gene: TRBV6-8
abundance: .
d_gene: TRBD1
j_gene: TRBJ2-2

CDR3nt: TGTGCCAGCAGCCCCGGGACACCGGAAAAACTGTTTTTT
CDR3aa: CASSPGTPEKLFF
v_gene: TRBV7-1
abundance: once
d_gene: .
j_gene: TRBJ1-4

CDR3nt: TGTGCCAGCAGCCCTCGGACCTCGGGGGTTGAGCAGTTCTTC
CDR3aa: CASSPRTSGVEQFF
v_gene: TRBV14
abundance: .
d_gene: .
j_gene: TRBJ2-1

CDR3nt: TGTGCCAGCAGCTTTGGGACAGGGAGGGCTGAAGCTTTCTTT
CDR3aa: CASSFGTGRAEAFF
v_gene: TRBV11-3
abundance: .
d_gene: TRBD1
j_gene: TRBJ1-1

CDR3nt: TGTGCCAGCAGTTTACGGGGGCGCGAGTTTGATGGCTACACCTTC
CDR3aa: CASSLRGREFDGYTF
v_gene: TRBV28
abundance: .
d_gene: .
j_gene: TRBJ1-2